The T cell receptor beta chain under discussion was sequenced for a study of graft-versus-host responses after intestinal transplantation. Across the study: Recipients were all induced with anti-thymocyte globulin, then given tacrolimus and steroids for around 3 years.

Worth noting for this clone: The antigen remains undetermined.

Measured with immunoSEQ multiplex PCR; TCRdb has only the in-frame clones, and not every one. The table lists fewer than 30,000 clones, around 94% of them singletons. Trimming cost V 2 bases and J 6 bases, with 14 bases left between them. This CDR3 region has 14 residues. CDR1 LGHNA and CDR2 YNFKEQ come from the germline V gene. General study points: Within the allografts of patients who had graft-donor T cell macrochimerism, graft-versus-host to host-versus-graft clonal ratios were high. GvH clones turned up in recipient marrow; some had shown up first in ileum or blood.

The sequences come from PBMCs, collected around 70 days after intestinal transplant. The receptor comes from a human patient who received an intestinal transplant, so some T cells may come from the graft donor. The chain uses TRBV4-2 and TRBJ2-7, with D unresolved. As DNA, the CDR3 is TGTGCCAGCAGCCAAACCTCGAATCGTTCCGAGCAGTACTTC. It specifies CASSQTSNRSEQYF.